One TCR beta chain is described in this entry. Antigen unknown. The sample is drawn from a study of T cells after yellow fever vaccination. Overall study context: The authors prepared low-cell-number fractions using SMART-Seq v4 Ultra Low Input. Study-wide results and caveats: After the booster, 96% of CD4 and roughly nine tenths of CD8 primary-response clones were re-detected. Peaking faster, on day 5 versus 15, the secondary response was nonetheless weaker.

The ends lost 8 bases at V and 7 bases at J; junction bases unmatched: 27. CDR1 and CDR2 (germline): PRHDT, FYEKMQ (reference sequence). The CDR3 is 20 residues long. A process of 5'RACE template switching, which added a universal primer site and UMIs, was used to make TCR cDNA. Each CDR3 protein is one row after TCRdb ran MiXCR on the 5' RACE reads. Of roughly 62,000 distinct CDR3 sequences listed, approximately 6.5% were seen once; the top ten hold less than 45%. This rearrangement joins TRBV13 to TRBJ2-1; 9 positions agree with TRBD2. The source is a man aged 18 to 29 who received the YFV17D yellow fever vaccine. The sequenced sample was CD8+ T cells sorted from PBMCs, obtained on the day of the first yellow fever vaccination. CDR3 nucleotide sequence: TGTGCCAGCTCAGGGGCGAGTGATAGCGGGGGCCATCGCTTCTATAATGAGCAGTTCTTC. It yields the protein CASSGASDSGGHRFYNEQFF. The full variable domain, its missing parts supplied by reference TRBV13 and TRBJ2-1, is AAGVIQSPRHLIKEKRETATLKCYPIPRHDTVYWYQQGPGQDPQFLISFYEKMQSDKGSIPDRFSAQQFSDYHSELNMSSLELGDSALYFCASSGASDSGGHRFYNEQFFGPGTRLTVL.